The following is a T cell receptor (beta chain) sequence with its context. The data stem from a study of technical replicates of blood from a few donors. Trimming removed 5 bases at V and 6 bases at J, with 20 bases between. This CDR3 contains 15 residues. Per the germline V gene, CDR1 is LNHDA and CDR2 is SQIVND (reference sequence). The table came from immunoSEQ multiplex PCR; TCRdb's copy has only in-frame clones and leaves some out. Here the sample spans fewer than 90,000 clones, 80% to 95% being singletons. This chain links TRBV19 with TRBJ2-7; D possibly corresponds to TRBD1 (6 bases). This receptor was obtained from a human donor in good health. The sequenced sample was T cells isolated from PBMCs. In nucleotides, the CDR3 is TGTGCCAGTAGTGCGTATACAGGGATTCAGGTCGAGCAGTACTTC. Protein product: CASSAYTGIQVEQYF.